The 10 T cell receptor beta chains reported below all come from one sample, sequenced in a study of T cells in Graves' hyperthyroidism and ophthalmopathy. TCR beta CDR3 regions were amplified from RNA. With the HTBI primer set, the TCR CDR3 went through a first round of RT-PCR. TCRdb reprocessed the multiplex PCR reads via MiXCR and lists one record per CDR3 protein. The sample has 540,000 or so distinct CDR3 sequences, 46% seen once. Material: peripheral blood or thyroid tissue (not recorded which). These receptors came from an adult woman with Graves' disease, either hyperthyroidism or ophthalmopathy (not recorded which).

With regard to this clonotype: This clone may be a read error of a much larger clone one base away. V gene TRBV4-1 combines with J gene TRBJ1-5; TRBD1 agrees at 9 bases. CDR1 is MGHRA, CDR2 YSYEKL, per germline. There are 15 residues in the CDR3. J lost 4 bases, V lost 6 bases, and 7 bases had no gene match. The CDR3 is CASRQTGGGNQPQHF. Here the CDR3 DNA reads TGCGCCAGCAGACAGACAGGGGGGGGGAATCAGCCCCAGCATTTT.

Here the CDR3 DNA reads TGCAGTGCCACGACAGGGGCCTCTCAAGAGACCCAGTACTTC. Its protein product is CSATTGASQETQYF. This sequence joins TRBV20-1 and TRBJ2-5, with 8 bases lining up with TRBD1. Per germline, CDR1 DFQATT and CDR2 SNEGSKA (reference sequence). With V trimmed by 6 bases and J by 2 bases, 8 bases remained unmatched. The CDR3 is 14 residues long.

The chain joins TRBV7-9 to TRBJ2-7; D may be TRBD1 or TRBD2 (5 bases each). V lost 5 bases and J 2 bases, leaving 19 bases between the germline ends. CDR1 SEHNR and CDR2 FQNEAQ come from the germline V gene (reference sequence). The CDR3 runs 16 residues. The CDR3, as DNA: TGTGCCAGCAGCATTAGTCTGGGGACGGGGACCTACGAGCAGTACTTC. It yields the protein CASSISLGTGTYEQYF.

This clonotype was seen many times. The chain employs TRBV5-8 and TRBJ1-2, with D hard to call. CDR3 length: 13 residues. The V and J ends lost 0 bases and 4 bases respectively, with 7 bases between them. CDR1 and CDR2 (germline): SGHTS, YDEGEE. CDR3 sequence: CASSLEQTYGYTF. The CDR3 bases are TGTGCCAGCAGCTTGGAACAGACCTATGGCTACACCTTC.

This clonotype showed up just a few times. V is TRBV10-3 and J is TRBJ1-4; possible D gene TRBD1, 5 bases. The CDR3 consists of 14 residues. Trimming took off 4 bases at V and 5 bases at J, with 11 bases between the two ends. CDR1 and CDR2 (germline): ENHRY, SYGVKD. The CDR3 nucleotides read TGTGCCATCAGTGGCCAAAGGGGAAATGAAAAACTGTTTTTT. Its translation is CAISGQRGNEKLFF.

The chain has TRBV7-2 and TRBJ1-2; 8 positions match TRBD1. Germline assignment: CDR1 SGHTA and CDR2 FQGNSA. The CDR3 extends over 15 amino acids. The V and J ends lost 11 bases and 7 bases, in that order; junction bases with no gene match: 18. The CDR3 bases are TGTGCCTGGAGTGCCCCCGGACAGGGAATCTCTGGCTACACCTTC. Protein sequence: CAWSAPGQGISGYTF.

V usage is TRBV7-2 and J usage is TRBJ2-7; unclear D gene. Germline CDR1 and CDR2: SGHTA and FQGNSA. V was cut by 5 bases and J by 2 bases, with 7 bases left in between. This CDR3 region has 12 residues. The CDR3 coding sequence is TGTGCCAGCAGCACTTTTCCCTACGAGCAGTACTTC. As protein: CASSTFPYEQYF.

The chain links TRBV7-6 to TRBJ2-7; D remains ambiguous. Germline V gives CDR1 SGHVS, CDR2 FNYEAQ. Trimming took 3 bases from V and 3 from J, leaving 12 bases between them. The CDR3 sequence is 14 residues long. The CDR3 coding sequence is TGTGCCAGCAGCTTCGGTCCCAATGTCTACGAGCAGTACTTC. Translated, it gives CASSFGPNVYEQYF.

This clonotype was seen a handful of times. The chain carries TRBV7-2 and TRBJ1-4; D unclear. CDR1 is SGHTA and CDR2 is FQGNSA in the germline V gene. The CDR3 has 14 residues. Trimming cost V 1 base and J 7 bases, with 10 bases left between them. The CDR3 DNA sequence: TGTGCCAGCAGCTTAGACGGTGTCCCTGAAAAACTGTTTTTT. Protein product: CASSLDGVPEKLFF.

At least ten counts were recorded for this clonotype. This chain connects TRBV20-1 to TRBJ1-2, with D unclear. CDR3 length: 11 residues. CDR1 DFQATT and CDR2 SNEGSKA come from the germline V gene (reference sequence). Trimming pared 3 bases from V and 6 bases from J, leaving 8 bases between. CDR3 amino acids: CSARSVHGYTF. As DNA, the CDR3 is TGCAGTGCTAGGTCTGTTCATGGCTACACCTTC.